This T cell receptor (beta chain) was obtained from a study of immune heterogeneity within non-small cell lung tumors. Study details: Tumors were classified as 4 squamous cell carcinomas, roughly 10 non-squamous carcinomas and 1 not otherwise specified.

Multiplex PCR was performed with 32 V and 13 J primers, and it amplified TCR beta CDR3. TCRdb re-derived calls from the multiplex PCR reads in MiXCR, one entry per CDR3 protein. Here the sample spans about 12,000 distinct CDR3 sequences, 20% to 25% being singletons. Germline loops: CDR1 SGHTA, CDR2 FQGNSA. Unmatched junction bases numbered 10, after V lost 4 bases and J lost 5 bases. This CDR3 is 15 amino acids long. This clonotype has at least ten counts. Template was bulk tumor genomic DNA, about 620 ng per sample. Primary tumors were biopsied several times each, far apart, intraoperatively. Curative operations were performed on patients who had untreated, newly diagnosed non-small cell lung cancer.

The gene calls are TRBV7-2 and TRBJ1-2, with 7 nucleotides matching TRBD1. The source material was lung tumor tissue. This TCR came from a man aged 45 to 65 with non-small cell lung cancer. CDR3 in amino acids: CASSSETGVYYGYTF. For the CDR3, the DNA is TGTGCCAGCAGCTCGGAAACAGGGGTGTATTATGGCTACACCTTC.